This TCR beta chain was captured by sequencing in a study of identical twins. Overall study results and limits: In zero-insertion analyses, partial confounding could arise from invariant MAIT and iNKT cells.

Template switching added a universal primer site, and cDNA bore unique molecular identifiers. MiXCR was run by TCRdb on the 5' RACE reads, yielding one entry per CDR3 protein. The table includes under 250,000 distinct CDR3 sequences, 6% to 9% detected once. This clonotype was seen ten or more times. What it binds is not known. The CDR3 extends over 17 amino acids. CDR1 is SGHRS and CDR2 is YFSETQ in the germline V gene. V trimming: 3 bases; J trimming: 2 bases; junction bases outside the gene matches: 11. Only healthy Caucasians were enrolled as donors. This sample was shared with a second study, whose subject was yellow fever vaccine responses in identical twins.

Specimen: memory (CD45RO+) T cells sorted from blood. The TCR originated in a woman aged 18-29 years in good health. The V gene is TRBV5-1, the J gene TRBJ2-5, with TRBD2 identical over 9 bases. CDR3 residues: CASSSGNLAGSQETQYF. CDR3 coding DNA: TGCGCCAGCAGCTCGGGCAATCTAGCGGGATCACAAGAGACCCAGTACTTC.